The clone carrying this TCR beta chain was detected only once. This sample was taken from a study of shared clonotypes between healthy human individuals. The length of the CDR3 is 16 residues. Germline V gene sequence: CDR1 SGHAT, CDR2 FQDESV (reference sequence). Trimming cost V 5 bases and J 8 bases; bases outside gene matches: 17. Per sorted-subset replicate PCR, input was roughly 220 ng DNA, representing tens of thousands of T cell genomes. Some clones are missing from TCRdb's copy, which holds only in-frame ones; the method was immunoSEQ multiplex PCR. Of around 2,000,000 clones in the sample, 85% to 95% were seen once.

What was sequenced was naive CD4+ T cells sorted from blood. Indicated subset: CD45RA+ positively selected. The chain recombines TRBV11-1 with TRBJ1-2; TRBD1 matches 7 bases. The receptor's source is a man aged 18 to 30 in good health. CDR3 sequence: CASSLLQGNTGDGYTF. The CDR3 DNA sequence: TGTGCCAGCAGCCTCCTACAGGGGAACACGGGGGACGGCTACACCTTC.